This T cell receptor beta chain was sequenced for a study of blood T cells in healthy people across ages. For the second PCR, which ran for 7 to 11 cycles, a sample-barcoded 5' primer and a J-beta primer mix were used. TCRdb redid the calling of the 5' RACE reads with MiXCR, one entry per CDR3 protein. The table has about 540,000 distinct CDR3 sequences, approximately 25% seen once; the top ten hold approximately 10%. Study-wide results and caveats: Diversity of TCR beta per million T cells declined in a roughly linear way with age.

This clonotype was counted between two and nine times. Its antigen is unidentified. The CDR3 consists of 12 residues. Germline loops: CDR1 MNHEY, CDR2 SMNVEV (reference sequence). Per individual sample, total RNA of at least 5.5 micrograms was extracted. The data also belong to a second study, concerning T cells of mothers and their children. As that study records: RNA that had been extracted went wholly into cDNA synthesis, at around 1.4 ug per 15 ul.

This receptor was identified in a boy aged 10-17 years in good health. This chain links TRBV27 with TRBJ2-5; 9 nucleotides match TRBD2. The tail of the sequence fits TRBJ2-7 better, so the J call may be wrong. The sequencing input was blood. The CDR3, as DNA: TGTGCCAGTAGCGGGGGCCTCTACGAGCAGTACTTC. It yields the protein CASSGGLYEQYF.